Below are 8 T cell receptor beta chains sequenced from a single sample in a study of T cell responses to AZD1222 COVID-19 vaccine. Profiled with immunoSEQ multiplex PCR; TCRdb holds only in-frame clones, not every one. The table has roughly 150,000 clones, 90% seen once; the top ten hold roughly 1.9%. The sequenced sample was peripheral blood, obtained on day 0 of AZD1222 vaccination. The receptors were sampled from an adult in good health.

A single count supports this clone. The chain links TRBV2 to TRBJ1-5; D may be TRBD1 (5 bases). The V end was cut by 4 bases, the J end by 0 bases, with 16 bases between. CDR3 length equals 17 residues. Germline CDR1 reads SNHLY; CDR2 reads FYNNEI. For the CDR3, the DNA is TGTGCCAGCAGTGTCCACCGGGACTTCGATAGCAATCAGCCCCAGCATTTT. The encoded protein is CASSVHRDFDSNQPQHF.

The chain carries TRBV7-3 and TRBJ1-1; unclear D gene. This CDR3 spans 14 amino acids. Trimming left V 2 bases short and J 4 bases short, with 11 bases between. The V gene's germline CDR1 is SGHTA and CDR2 FQGTGA. Written as DNA, the CDR3 is TGTGCCAGCAGCTTATTATCGGGCAGCACTGAAGCTTTCTTT. Protein product: CASSLLSGSTEAFF.

The chain is built from TRBV9 and TRBJ1-2; unclear D gene. CDR3 length: 17 residues. The V gene lost 0 bases and the J gene lost 7 bases, with 22 bases spanning the gap. Germline CDR1 and CDR2: SGDLS and YYNGEE. CDR3 residues: CASSVGGGSAGGGGYTF. The DNA for the CDR3 is TGTGCCAGCAGCGTAGGTGGTGGATCGGCGGGAGGAGGTGGCTACACCTTC.

A word on this clone: The identical CDR3 is also encoded by other nucleotide sequences in the sample. The chain carries TRBV19 and TRBJ1-1; D is uncertain. V was pared by 6 bases and J by 1 base, with 9 bases between. This CDR3 comprises 13 residues. Germline V gene sequence: CDR1 LNHDA, CDR2 SQIVND (reference sequence). The CDR3 bases are TGTGCCAGTAGCTACAATCGGAACACTGAAGCTTTCTTT. This codes for CASSYNRNTEAFF.

This clone has more than one count but fewer than ten. J is TRBJ2-1 and V is TRBV25-1; perhaps TRBD1 as D (5 bases). In germline, CDR1 is MGHDK, CDR2 SYGVNS. Trimming removed 2 bases at V and 7 bases at J, with 15 bases between. The CDR3 has 15 amino acids. The CDR3 DNA reads as TGTGCCAGCAGTGAAAAAAGGGGATACGAGAATGAGCAGTTCTTC. Translation gives CASSEKRGYENEQFF.

This chain joins TRBV6-1 and TRBJ1-2; no definite D call. CDR1 MNHNS and CDR2 SASEGT come from the germline V gene. The CDR3 is 14 amino acids. The V and J ends lost 4 bases and 2 bases respectively, with 11 bases between them. The CDR3 loop is CASSVAGANYGYTF. The CDR3 DNA follows: TGTGCCAGCAGTGTAGCAGGAGCGAACTATGGCTACACCTTC.

The chain employs TRBV3-1 (or the pseudogene TRBV3-2) and TRBJ1-3, with D perhaps TRBD1 (5 bases). V lost 7 bases and J lost 0, with 13 bases in between. The germline V gene encodes CDR1 LGHDT and CDR2 YNNKEL (reference sequence). CDR3 length: 15 amino acids. The chain's CDR3 is CASTLTDCSGNTIYF. The CDR3 coding sequence is TGTGCCAGCACCTTGACAGACTGCTCTGGAAACACCATATATTTT.

J is TRBJ1-1 and V is TRBV2; possible D gene TRBD1, 6 bases. There are 13 residues in the CDR3. Per germline, CDR1 SNHLY and CDR2 FYNNEI. The ends were cut back, 7 bases at V and 3 bases at J, with 12 bases in the middle. In DNA, the CDR3 is TGTGCCAGCACCGGACAGTTGCACACTGAAGCTTTCTTT. Translating it yields CASTGQLHTEAFF.